This TCR beta chain was documented in a study of blood T cell repertoires in COVID-19. Study information: The United States, Italy and Spain were the sources of the acute and convalescent COVID-19 samples. The analysed material was cDNA or gDNA that came from T cells, B-cell-depleted T cells, or PBMCs.

V lost 0 bases and J lost 6; bases outside the gene matches: 6. Germline-derived CDR1 and CDR2 are SGHDT and YYEEEE. There are 16 residues in the CDR3. Under the authors' procedure: Nucleated cell counts were estimated from reference gene primer amplification. Only in-frame clones appear in the TCRdb table, and some are missing; sequencing was by immunoSEQ multiplex PCR. V and J calls and clone size are given by that table; D and trimming were obtained from the DNA. The table lists approximately 160,000 clones, 70% to 90% of them singletons. Sequencing was carried out using peripheral blood. The origin of this receptor is a woman aged 70-85 years with acute or convalescent COVID-19. The chain combines TRBV5-6 with TRBJ2-2; 9 nucleotides line up with TRBD2. The CDR3 nucleotides are TGTGCCAGCAGCTTGGTGGGCGGGGGGGCCGCCGGGGAGCTGTTTTTT. Residues: CASSLVGGGAAGELFF.